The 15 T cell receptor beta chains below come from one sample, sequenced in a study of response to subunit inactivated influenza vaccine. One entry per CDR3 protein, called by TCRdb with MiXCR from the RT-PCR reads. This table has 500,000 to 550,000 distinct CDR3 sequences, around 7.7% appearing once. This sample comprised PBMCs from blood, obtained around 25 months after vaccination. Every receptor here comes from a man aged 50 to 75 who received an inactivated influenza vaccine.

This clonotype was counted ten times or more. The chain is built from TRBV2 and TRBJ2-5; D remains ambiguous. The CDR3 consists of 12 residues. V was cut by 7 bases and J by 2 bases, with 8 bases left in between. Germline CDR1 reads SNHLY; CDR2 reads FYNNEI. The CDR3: CASIRAQETQYF. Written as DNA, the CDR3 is TGTGCCAGCATAAGGGCTCAAGAGACCCAGTACTTC.

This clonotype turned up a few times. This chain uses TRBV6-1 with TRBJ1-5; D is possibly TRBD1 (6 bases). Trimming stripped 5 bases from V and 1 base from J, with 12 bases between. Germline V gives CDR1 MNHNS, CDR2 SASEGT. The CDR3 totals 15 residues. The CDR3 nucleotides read TGTGCCAGCAGTCCGGACAGACAAAGCAATCAGCCCCAGCATTTT. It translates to CASSPDRQSNQPQHF.

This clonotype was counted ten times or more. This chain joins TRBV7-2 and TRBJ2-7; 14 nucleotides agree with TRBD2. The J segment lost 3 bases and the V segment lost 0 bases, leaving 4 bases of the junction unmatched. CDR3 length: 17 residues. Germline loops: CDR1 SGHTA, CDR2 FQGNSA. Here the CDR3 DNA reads TGTGCCAGCAGCTTAGCGGGGACTAGCGGGAGTGTCTACGAGCAGTACTTC. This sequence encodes CASSLAGTSGSVYEQYF. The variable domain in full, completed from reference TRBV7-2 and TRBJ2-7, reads GAGVSQSPSNKVTEKGKDVELRCDPISGHTALYWYRQSLGQGLEFLIYFQGNSAPDKSGLPSDRFSAERTGGSVSTLTIQRTQQEDSAVYLCASSLAGTSGSVYEQYFGPGTRLTVT.

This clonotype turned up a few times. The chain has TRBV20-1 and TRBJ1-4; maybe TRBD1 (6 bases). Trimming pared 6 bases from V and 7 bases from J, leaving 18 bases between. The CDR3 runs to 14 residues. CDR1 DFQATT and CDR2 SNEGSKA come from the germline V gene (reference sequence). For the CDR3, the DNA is TGCAGTGCAAGCGACTGGGGGCGGAGTGAAAAACTGTTTTTT. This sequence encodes CSASDWGRSEKLFF.

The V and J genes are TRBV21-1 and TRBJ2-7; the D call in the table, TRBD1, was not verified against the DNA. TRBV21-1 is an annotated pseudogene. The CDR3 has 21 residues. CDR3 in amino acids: CASSIGQGALGNSGCSYEQYF. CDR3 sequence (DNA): TGTGCCAGCAGCATCGGACAGGGAGCTTTAGGGAATAGCGGGTGCTCCTACGAGCAGTACTTC.

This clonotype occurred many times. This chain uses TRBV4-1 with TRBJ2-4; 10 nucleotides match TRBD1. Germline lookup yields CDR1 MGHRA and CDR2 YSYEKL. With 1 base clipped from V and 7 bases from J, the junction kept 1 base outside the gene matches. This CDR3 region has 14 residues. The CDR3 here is CASSQGGQGNIQYF. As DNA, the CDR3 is TGCGCCAGCAGCCAAGGGGGACAGGGGAACATTCAGTACTTC.

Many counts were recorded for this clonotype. The CDR3 reads CASSPTLSGLRSGELFF. The DNA for the CDR3 is TGTGCCAGCTCACCTACCCTCAGCGGGCTACGGTCCGGGGAGCTGTTTTTT. This chain joins TRBV18 and TRBJ2-2; D is possibly TRBD2 (6 bases). The CDR3 is 17 residues long. V was pared by 3 bases and J by 6 bases, with 20 bases between. Per the germline V gene, CDR1 is KGHSH and CDR2 is LQKENI. The full variable domain, rest sourced from reference TRBV18 and TRBJ2-2, is NAGVMQNPRHLVRRRGQEARLRCSPMKGHSHVYWYRQLPEEGLKFMVYLQKENIIDESGMPKERFSAEFPKEGPSILRIQQVVRGDSAAYFCASSPTLSGLRSGELFFGEGSRLTVL.

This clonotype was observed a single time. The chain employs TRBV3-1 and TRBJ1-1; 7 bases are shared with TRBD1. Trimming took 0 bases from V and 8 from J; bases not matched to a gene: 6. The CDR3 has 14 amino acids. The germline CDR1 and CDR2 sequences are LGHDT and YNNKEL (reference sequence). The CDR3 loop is CASSQDRLRGEAFF. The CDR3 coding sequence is TGTGCCAGCAGCCAAGATAGACTCAGGGGGGAAGCTTTCTTT.

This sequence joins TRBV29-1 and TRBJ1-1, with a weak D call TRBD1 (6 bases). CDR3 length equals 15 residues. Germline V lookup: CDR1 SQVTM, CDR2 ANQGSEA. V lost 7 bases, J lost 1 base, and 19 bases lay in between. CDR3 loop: CSASGRGGPNTEAFF. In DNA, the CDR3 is TGCAGCGCCAGTGGGAGGGGGGGTCCGAACACTGAAGCTTTCTTT.

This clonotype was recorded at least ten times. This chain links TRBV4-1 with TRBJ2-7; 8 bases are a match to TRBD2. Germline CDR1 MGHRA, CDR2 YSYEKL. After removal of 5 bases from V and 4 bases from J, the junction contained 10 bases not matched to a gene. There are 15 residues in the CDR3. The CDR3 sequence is CASSAPGGPPYEQYF. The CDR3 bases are TGCGCCAGCAGCGCCCCGGGGGGGCCCCCGTACGAGCAGTACTTC.

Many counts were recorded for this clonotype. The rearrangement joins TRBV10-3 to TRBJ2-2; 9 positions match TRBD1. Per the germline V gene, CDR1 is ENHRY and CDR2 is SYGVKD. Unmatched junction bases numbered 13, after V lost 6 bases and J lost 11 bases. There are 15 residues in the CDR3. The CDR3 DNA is TGTGCCATCAGCAACCCGGGACAGGGTTTCGGAGAGCTGTTTTTT. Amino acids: CAISNPGQGFGELFF.

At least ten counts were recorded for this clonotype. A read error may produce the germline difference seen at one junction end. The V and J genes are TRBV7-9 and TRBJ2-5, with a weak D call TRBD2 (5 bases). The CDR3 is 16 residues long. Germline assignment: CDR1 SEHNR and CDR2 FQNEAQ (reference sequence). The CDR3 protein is CASTLGSKIGGETQYF. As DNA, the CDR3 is TGTGCCAGCACCTTAGGATCGAAAATAGGAGGAGAGACCCAGTACTTC.

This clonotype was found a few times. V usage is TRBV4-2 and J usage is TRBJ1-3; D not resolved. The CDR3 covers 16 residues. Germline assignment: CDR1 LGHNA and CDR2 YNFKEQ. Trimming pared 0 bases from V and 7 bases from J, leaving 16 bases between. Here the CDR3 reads CASSQDGPRSGNTIYF. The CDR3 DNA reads TGTGCCAGCAGCCAAGATGGTCCCCGTTCGGGTAACACCATATATTTT.

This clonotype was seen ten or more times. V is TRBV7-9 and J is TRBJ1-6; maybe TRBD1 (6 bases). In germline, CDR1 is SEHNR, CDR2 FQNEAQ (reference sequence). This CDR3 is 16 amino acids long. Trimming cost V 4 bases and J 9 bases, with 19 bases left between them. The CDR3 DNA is TGTGCCAGCAGCTACGGGACCTTAACACAGGGTTCACCCCTCCACTTT. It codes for CASSYGTLTQGSPLHF.

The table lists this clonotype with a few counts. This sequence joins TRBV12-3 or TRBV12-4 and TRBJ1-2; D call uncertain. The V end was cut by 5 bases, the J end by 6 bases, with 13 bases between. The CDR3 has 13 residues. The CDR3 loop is CASSPGLRNGYTF. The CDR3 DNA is TGTGCCAGCAGTCCCGGACTTAGAAATGGCTACACCTTC.